This is a list of T cell receptor beta chains from one sample in a study of T cell responses to AZD1222 COVID-19 vaccine. TCRdb keeps only in-frame clones here, not all; method: immunoSEQ multiplex PCR. The sample carries 66,000 or so clones, about 90% recorded once. The input for sequencing was peripheral blood, taken on day 0 of AZD1222 vaccination. These receptors came from an adult in good health. Both conserved end residues are part of each CDR3. The D gene is left open where the match is weak. A row's size may be missing; if present it is once, few, many or a size class.

V	J	size	D	DNA	CDR3
TRBV27	TRBJ1-4	-	-	TGTGCCAGCACCGAAGCCCTCGGGACAACTAATGAAAAACTGTTTTTT	CASTEALGTTNEKLFF
TRBV2	TRBJ2-1	once	TRBD2	TGTGCCACACGACGACTAGCGGGAGCTTCCGATGAGCAGTTCTTC	CATRRLAGASDEQFF
TRBV7-8	TRBJ1-2	-	-	TGTGCCAGCAGCCTTCTGACAGGATCAGGCGACTATGGCTACACCTTC	CASSLLTGSGDYGYTF
TRBV27	TRBJ2-7	-	-	TGTGCCAGCAGCCGAGCCCAGCGGCAATCCTACGAGCAGTACTTC	CASSRAQRQSYEQYF
TRBV6-1	TRBJ1-4	-	-	TGTGCCAGCAGTGAAGCCACGGCAGGCAGTGAAAAACTGTTTTTT	CASSEATAGSEKLFF
TRBV19	TRBJ1-4	-	TRBD1	TGTGCCAGTAACTCCCGGAGGGGGCGAGGTAATGAAAAACTGTTTTTT	CASNSRRGRGNEKLFF
TRBV28	TRBJ2-3	few	TRBD2	TGTGCCAGCAAGTTCCCCTACGGGAGGGGGACAGATACGCAGTATTTT	CASKFPYGRGTDTQYF
TRBV18	TRBJ2-3	few	-	TGTGCCAGCTCACCTGACGGGAGTTACAGCACAGATACGCAGTATTTT	CASSPDGSYSTDTQYF
TRBV10-1	TRBJ1-2	-	-	TGCGCCAGCAGTGAGCCTTCGATGGGCGGCTACACCTTC	CASSEPSMGGYTF
TRBV11-2	TRBJ1-2	-	-	TGTGCCAGCAGCCCGCACGCAGGGTCCTATGGCTACACCTTC	CASSPHAGSYGYTF
TRBV7-2	TRBJ1-1	few	-	TGTGCCAGCAGCATGGCAGTACAAGCTTTCTTT	CASSMAVQAFF
TRBV6-2/TRBV6-3	TRBJ1-4	-	-	TGTGCCAGCAGTTACGCCCCGGGACGGCTTAATGAGAAACTGTTTTTT	CASSYAPGRLNEKLFF
TRBV19	TRBJ1-2	-	TRBD1	TGTGCCAGTAGCGGAGGGACAGGCGACGGCTACACCTTC	CASSGGTGDGYTF
TRBV10-3	TRBJ1-1	-	-	TGTGCCATCAGTGAGTCGTACAGGGAAGCTTTCTTT	CAISESYREAFF
TRBV2	TRBJ2-7	-	TRBD2	TGTGCCAGCAGTGTACCGGGGGGGACGGTGAGCTCCTACGAGCAGTACTTC	CASSVPGGTVSSYEQYF
TRBV19	TRBJ1-2	-	TRBD1	TGTGCCAGTAGCCGACAGGGAACCTCCTATGGCTACACCTTC	CASSRQGTSYGYTF
TRBV7-9	TRBJ1-3	-	-	TGTGCCAGCAGTTCCTCAGGTTCTGGAAACACCATATATTTT	CASSSSGSGNTIYF
TRBV18	TRBJ1-1	-	TRBD1	TGTGCCAGCTCAAGTCGCGGGACAGGGAGAATGGCTGAAGCTTTCTTT	CASSSRGTGRMAEAFF
TRBV12-3/TRBV12-4	TRBJ1-5	-	-	TGTGCCAGCAGTTCTACCGATCAGCCCCAGCATTTT	CASSSTDQPQHF
TRBV7-2	TRBJ1-5	-	TRBD1	TGTGCCAGCAGCTTGGCAGGGGGCTATCAGCCCCAGCATTTT	CASSLAGGYQPQHF